This T cell receptor (beta chain) was captured by sequencing in a study of T cell responses to AZD1222 COVID-19 vaccine. Only in-frame clones appear in the TCRdb table, and some are missing; sequencing was by immunoSEQ multiplex PCR. The table has fewer than 50,000 clones, about 82% seen once. On this clone: Its specificity is unknown.

Study-level results: AZD1222 recipients seropositive at baseline numbered only six or seven.

Trimming removed 3 bases from V and 4 bases from J; junction bases left unmatched: 8. Germline V gene data show CDR1 as WNHNN and CDR2 as SYGVQD (reference sequence). The CDR3 extends over 16 amino acids. The rearrangement joins TRBV10-1 to TRBJ2-3, with 9 nucleotides matching TRBD2. The sample was peripheral blood, taken 28 days after the second dose of the MenACWY control vaccine. This receptor was identified in an adult who received the MenACWY meningococcal vaccine as a control. DNA for the CDR3: TGCGCCAGCAGTGACGGGGGTAGCGGGAGCTCAGATACGCAGTATTTT. Translation: CASSDGGSGSSDTQYF.